What follows describes a single TCR beta chain. Its cognate antigen has yet to be identified. No qualities accompany the bases; no much larger clone lies one base away. Germline trimming: 3 bases from V, 6 bases from J; junction bases outside gene matches: 5. The CDR3 goes from the cysteine to the phenylalanine over 14 residues. Just CDR3 DNA is preserved here, 42 bases in frame from base 1. Taken from the germline V gene, the CDR1 and CDR2 loops are SGHTA and FQGNSA. This sample was included in a study of T cell changes during pregnancy in multiple sclerosis (dated by TCRdb to about 2019). As for the study more broadly: Changes in the T cell repertoire over the course of pregnancy were examined in this study in women with multiple sclerosis.

The library came from the immunoSEQ multiplex PCR assay. As stored in TCRdb, this immuneACCESS dataset retains in-frame rearrangements with V and J assigned. A fraction of the clones does not appear; measured against another copy, unresolved V genes explain less than half of the discrepancy, and the remainder lacks a known reason. Recorded for this sample are about 42,000 clones; around 84% of them occurred a single time. Of the sample, 0.55% to 0.75% falls within the top ten clones. The V and J genes are TRBV7-2 and TRBJ1-5, with 7 bases matching TRBD1. The clonotype was recovered from a female donor with multiple sclerosis, enrolled in a pregnancy study. Sequenced material: CD4+ T cells from peripheral blood mononuclear cells, taken before pregnancy. The CDR3 protein sequence reads: CASSLGRGSQPQHF. The DNA sequence reads TGTGCCAGCAGCTTGGGCAGGGGGAGTCAGCCCCAGCATTTT.